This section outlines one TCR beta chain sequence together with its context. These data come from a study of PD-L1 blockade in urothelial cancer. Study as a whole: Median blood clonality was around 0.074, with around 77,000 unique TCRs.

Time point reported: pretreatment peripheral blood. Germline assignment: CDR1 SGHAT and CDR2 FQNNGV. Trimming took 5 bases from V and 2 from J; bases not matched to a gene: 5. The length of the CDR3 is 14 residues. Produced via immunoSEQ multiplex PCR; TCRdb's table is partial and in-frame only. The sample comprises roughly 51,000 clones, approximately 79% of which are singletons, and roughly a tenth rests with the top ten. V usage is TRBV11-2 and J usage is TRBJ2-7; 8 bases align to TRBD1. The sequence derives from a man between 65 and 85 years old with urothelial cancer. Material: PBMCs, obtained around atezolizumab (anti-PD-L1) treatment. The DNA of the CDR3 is TGTGCCAGCAGCCAACGGACAGGGCCCTACGAGCAGTACTTC. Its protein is CASSQRTGPYEQYF.